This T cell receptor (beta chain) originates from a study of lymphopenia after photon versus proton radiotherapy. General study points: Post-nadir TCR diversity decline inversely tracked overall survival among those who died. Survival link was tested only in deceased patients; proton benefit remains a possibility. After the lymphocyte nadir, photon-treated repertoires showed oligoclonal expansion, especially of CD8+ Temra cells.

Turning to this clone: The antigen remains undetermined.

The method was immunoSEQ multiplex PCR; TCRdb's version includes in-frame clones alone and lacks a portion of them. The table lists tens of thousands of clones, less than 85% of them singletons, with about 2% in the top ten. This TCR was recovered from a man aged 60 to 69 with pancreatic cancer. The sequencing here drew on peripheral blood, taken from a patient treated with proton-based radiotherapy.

The CDR3 here is CSVESGETQYF. Here the CDR3 DNA reads TGCAGCGTTGAAAGCGGAGAGACCCAGTACTTC. The chain has TRBV29-1 and TRBJ2-5; tentatively, D is TRBD2 (5 bases). The CDR3 is 11 residues long. CDR1 and CDR2 from the germline V gene are SQVTM and ANQGSEA. Trimming removed 2 bases from V and 4 bases from J, with 5 bases in between.